Following are 22 T cell receptor beta chains from one sample sequenced in a study of blood T cell repertoires in COVID-19. The assay was immunoSEQ multiplex PCR, and TCRdb's table has in-frame clones only and misses some. This table holds almost 250,000 clones, more than 85% found once. What was sequenced was PBMCs or T cells enriched from blood (not recorded which). These receptors were taken from a woman aged 30 to 39 who had recovered from COVID-19.

The chain links TRBV7-9 to TRBJ1-1, with 8 bases identical to TRBD1. Germline CDR1 SEHNR, CDR2 FQNEAQ (reference sequence). With 2 bases clipped from V and 1 base from J, the junction kept 12 bases outside the gene matches. There are 18 residues in the CDR3. CDR3 loop: CASSLFPGQGNPNTEAFF. The CDR3 nucleotides read TGTGCCAGCAGCTTATTTCCCGGACAGGGCAACCCGAACACTGAAGCTTTCTTT.

This clone has just a few counts. This chain joins TRBV4-2 and TRBJ1-3; no definite D call. Per the germline V gene, CDR1 is LGHNA and CDR2 is YNFKEQ. There are 14 residues in the CDR3. The V and J ends lost 4 bases and 4 bases respectively, with 11 bases between them. DNA of the CDR3: TGTGCCAGCAGCCGCGATTTGTCGGGAAACACCATATATTTT. Its protein is CASSRDLSGNTIYF.

The chain carries TRBV7-9 and TRBJ1-2; 8 bases match TRBD1. CDR1 is SEHNR and CDR2 is FQNEAQ in the germline V gene (reference sequence). The CDR3 totals 14 residues. The ends lost 2 bases at V and 7 bases at J; junction bases unmatched: 6. The CDR3 nucleotides read TGTGCCAGCAGCTTACTGCAGGGGGCGCTTGGCTACACCTTC. Residues: CASSLLQGALGYTF.

This chain connects TRBV4-2 to TRBJ2-7, with D perhaps matching TRBD2 (5 bases). CDR3 length: 16 residues. The V gene's germline CDR1 is LGHNA and CDR2 YNFKEQ. The V and J ends lost 1 base and 5 bases respectively, with 18 bases between them. CDR3 protein: CASSQVGRRTPHEQYF. CDR3 coding DNA: TGTGCCAGCAGCCAAGTGGGCAGGCGGACTCCTCACGAGCAGTACTTC.

This chain links TRBV29-1 with TRBJ1-5; 7 bases are shared with TRBD1. The CDR3 covers 12 residues. CDR1 is SQVTM, CDR2 ANQGSEA, per germline. With V trimmed by 7 bases and J by 7 bases, 7 bases remained unmatched. CDR3 amino acids: CSAGNRGQPQHF. In DNA form, the CDR3 reads TGCAGCGCCGGAAACAGGGGACAGCCCCAGCATTTT.

The chain links TRBV20-1 to TRBJ2-2, with D unresolved. Germline V gene lookup returns CDR1 DFQATT and CDR2 SNEGSKA (reference sequence). The CDR3 sequence is 17 residues long. V shed 3 bases and J shed 8 bases, with 25 bases lying between them. The CDR3 coding sequence is TGCAGTGCTAGTAATCAGAGCGCTTTTTTCTTCGGTGGGGAGCTGTTTTTT. It specifies CSASNQSAFFFGGELFF.

A single count supports this clone. The J gene is TRBJ1-5, the V gene TRBV5-5; D is unclear. Trimming removed 0 bases from V and 12 bases from J, with 13 bases in between. The germline gives CDR1 SGHKS, CDR2 YYEKEE (reference sequence). The CDR3 runs 13 residues. CDR3 in amino acids: CASSLVLTSGQHF. The CDR3 DNA sequence: TGTGCCAGCAGCTTGGTACTTACTTCCGGCCAGCATTTT.

The V gene is TRBV14, the J gene TRBJ2-1; D possibly corresponds to TRBD2 (6 bases). V was clipped by 2 bases and J by 4 bases, with 15 bases between them. The CDR3 runs to 16 residues. Germline loops: CDR1 SGHDN, CDR2 FVKESK. CDR3: CASSQPGVPSYNEQFF. DNA for the CDR3: TGTGCCAGCAGCCAACCGGGGGTCCCTAGTTACAATGAGCAGTTCTTC.

A single count supports this clone. The V gene is TRBV9, the J gene TRBJ2-3; 8 nucleotides agree with TRBD2. Germline V gene sequence: CDR1 SGDLS, CDR2 YYNGEE. After removal of 1 base from V and 4 bases from J, the junction contained 5 bases not matched to a gene. The CDR3 covers 15 residues. DNA of the CDR3: TGTGCCAGCAGCGTAACGGGAGGGCCCTCAGATACGCAGTATTTT. This gives the protein CASSVTGGPSDTQYF.

V gene TRBV9 combines with J gene TRBJ2-4; 9 bases line up with TRBD1. CDR1 SGDLS and CDR2 YYNGEE come from the germline V gene. CDR3 length: 16 residues. V dropped 4 bases and J dropped 4; count of bases not matched to a gene: 9. In DNA form, the CDR3 reads TGTGCCAGCAGCACCCAACCGGGACAGGGTAAAAACATTCAGTACTTC. It yields the protein CASSTQPGQGKNIQYF.

This clone was seen a single time. This chain uses TRBV5-6 with TRBJ1-2; 7 positions match TRBD1. Germline V gene data show CDR1 as SGHDT and CDR2 as YYEEEE. J was trimmed by 0 bases and V by 5 bases; bases with no gene match: 13. The CDR3 runs 17 residues. The CDR3 here is CASRYTGARRTNYGYTF. CDR3 bases: TGTGCCAGCAGGTATACAGGGGCGCGGAGAACTAACTATGGCTACACCTTC.

The chain carries TRBV24-1 and TRBJ2-7; possible D gene TRBD2, 6 bases. Trimming pared 5 bases from V and 2 bases from J, leaving 12 bases between. Looked up from germline, CDR1 is KGHDR and CDR2 is SFDVKD. The CDR3 covers 14 residues. The CDR3: CATSVRDWTYEQYF. In DNA, the CDR3 is TGTGCCACCAGTGTGAGGGACTGGACCTACGAGCAGTACTTC.

A remark on this clone: The sample holds other DNA sequences that translate to the same CDR3. This chain uses TRBV5-1 with TRBJ1-3; D is perhaps TRBD1 (5 bases). Trimming took 0 bases from V and 4 from J, leaving 8 bases between them. This CDR3 has 14 residues. CDR1 SGHRS and CDR2 YFSETQ come from the germline V gene. CDR3 sequence: CASSLAGYGNTIYF. Written as DNA, the CDR3 is TGCGCCAGCAGCTTGGCAGGGTACGGAAACACCATATATTTT.

The chain carries TRBV14 and TRBJ2-7; TRBD1 matches at 10 bases. CDR3 size: 14 residues. Looked up from germline, CDR1 is SGHDN and CDR2 is FVKESK. V lost 2 bases, J lost 5 bases, and 3 bases stayed unmatched. CDR3 loop: CASSQPGQGDEQYF. The CDR3 DNA is TGTGCCAGCAGCCAACCCGGACAGGGGGACGAGCAGTACTTC.

This rearrangement joins TRBV3-1 (or the pseudogene TRBV3-2) to TRBJ1-2, with D perhaps TRBD1 (6 bases). Germline CDR1 reads LGHDT; CDR2 reads YNNKEL (reference sequence). V lost 3 bases and J lost 8, with 13 bases in between. CDR3 length equals 13 residues. CDR3: CASSQPQGWGYTF. DNA for the CDR3: TGTGCCAGCAGCCAGCCACAGGGCTGGGGCTACACCTTC.

This clone occurred once. The chain combines TRBV5-5 with TRBJ1-6; perhaps TRBD1 as D (6 bases). Germline CDR1 reads SGHKS; CDR2 reads YYEKEE (reference sequence). This CDR3 comprises 18 residues. The germline V and J ends were trimmed by 2 bases and 0 bases, with 15 bases remaining between them. The CDR3 bases are TGTGCCAGCAGCTTAAGGACAGCCGTAACCTCCTATAATTCACCCCTCCACTTT. Translation: CASSLRTAVTSYNSPLHF.

This sequence joins TRBV29-1 and TRBJ1-1, with TRBD1 matching over 10 bases. V trimming: 6 bases; J trimming: 6 bases; junction bases outside the gene matches: 10. Looked up from germline, CDR1 is SQVTM and CDR2 is ANQGSEA. The CDR3 is 14 amino acids. The DNA of the CDR3 is TGCAGCGTAGAAAGGACAGGGGGTTCGCCTGAAGCTTTCTTT. It yields the protein CSVERTGGSPEAFF. Based on the CDR3 plus reference TRBV29-1 and TRBJ1-1, the full variable domain is SAVISQKPSRDICQRGTSLTIQCQVDSQVTMMFWYRQQPGQSLTLIATANQGSEATYESGFVIDKFPISRPNLTFSTLTVSNMSPEDSSIYLCSVERTGGSPEAFFGQGTRLTVV.

The chain joins TRBV28 to TRBJ1-5, with 7 bases that match TRBD1. This CDR3 comprises 14 residues. The germline V gene has CDR1 MDHEN and CDR2 SYDVKM. V was pared by 8 bases and J by 6 bases, with 10 bases of the junction left unmatched. CDR3 sequence (DNA): TGTGCCAGCCTCCGGAGACAGGGATTTCAGCCCCAGCATTTT. It specifies CASLRRQGFQPQHF.

The chain combines TRBV29-1 with TRBJ2-7, with 12 nucleotides matching TRBD2. CDR1 is SQVTM and CDR2 is ANQGSEA in the germline V gene. This CDR3 is 16 amino acids long. J was trimmed by 3 bases and V by 1 base; bases with no gene match: 7. DNA for the CDR3: TGCAGCGTTGAAGGTCTAGCGGGAGGGGCACGCTACGAGCAGTACTTC. Encoded protein: CSVEGLAGGARYEQYF.

This clone has ten or more counts. The chain couples TRBV12-3 or TRBV12-4 to TRBJ2-7, with 8 positions matching TRBD1. The CDR3 totals 13 residues. V shed 7 bases, J shed 5 bases, and the junction held 7 bases outside the gene matches. This CDR3 reads CASKDRASHEQYF. The CDR3 nucleotides read TGTGCCAGCAAGGACAGGGCAAGCCACGAGCAGTACTTC.

The chain links TRBV6-1 to TRBJ1-5; D possibly corresponds to TRBD1 (6 bases). Germline V CDR1 and CDR2: MNHNS, SASEGT. The CDR3 has 16 amino acids. V was shortened by 2 bases and J by 6 bases, with 17 bases between the two germline ends. CDR3 nucleotide sequence: TGTGCCAGCAGTGAAAGTTGGCGGGGGGCTAGTCAGCCCCAGCATTTT. Its protein is CASSESWRGASQPQHF.

The chain joins TRBV2 to TRBJ1-1; unclear D gene. The V gene lost 1 base and the J gene lost 0 bases, with 9 bases spanning the gap. Germline V CDR1 and CDR2: SNHLY, FYNNEI. There are 15 residues in the CDR3. The CDR3 region is CASSEDEGMNTEAFF. CDR3 nucleotide sequence: TGTGCCAGCAGTGAAGATGAGGGTATGAACACTGAAGCTTTCTTT.